Included here is one T cell receptor beta chain sequence, with context. The entry originates in a study of OX40 agonist ivuxolimab in advanced cancers. Using immunoSEQ multiplex PCR, the repertoire was profiled, and TCRdb retains in-frame clones only, with some absent. The sample lists tens of thousands of clones; about 88% were seen once. This clonotype originated in an adult with an advanced solid tumor such as melanoma, head and neck, liver or kidney cancer. Here the sequenced sample was CD4+ or CD8+ T cells sorted from blood, taken in a trial of the OX40 agonist ivuxolimab.

The CDR3, as DNA: TGTGCCAGCAGCTTTGCGCTGCTCACCGGGGAGCTGTTTTTT. Encoded protein: CASSFALLTGELFF. The rearrangement uses TRBV12-1 and TRBJ2-2. TRBV12-1 has pseudogene status. This CDR3 is 14 amino acids long.